This T cell receptor beta chain was profiled in a study of radiotherapy plus CTLA-4 blockade in lung cancer. Study in general: Objective responses were documented in around 20% of patients, with disease control in roughly 31%.

CTLA-4 blockade using ipilimumab, together with focal radiation, was received by patients with chemo-refractory metastatic non-small-cell lung cancer. Concerning this clone: Its target is not known.

Assay used: immunoSEQ multiplex PCR; TCRdb lists only in-frame clones, some missing. The data hold tens of thousands of clones, with approximately 79% observed a single time. Findings and limits, study-wide: The best prediction of response reportedly came from early blood T cell clone dynamics, with interferon-beta. Clones of tumor-derived TCRs expanded in blood after radiotherapy plus ipilimumab.

Sequencing was performed on peripheral blood, taken from a patient treated with radiotherapy plus ipilimumab. The receptor's source is a human donor with non-small cell lung cancer who had a complete response to radiotherapy plus ipilimumab.

CDR3 sequence: CSVAPGTGGFGANVLTF. In DNA form, the CDR3 reads TGCAGCGTCGCACCCGGGACAGGGGGCTTTGGGGCCAACGTCCTGACTTTC. This chain uses TRBV29-1 with TRBJ2-6; TRBD1 matches at 12 bases. Per the germline V gene, CDR1 is SQVTM and CDR2 is ANQGSEA. The junction had 9 bases not matched to a gene; V was cut back by 6 bases and J by 3 bases. This CDR3 spans 17 amino acids. The full variable domain, completed using reference TRBV29-1 and TRBJ2-6, is SAVISQKPSRDICQRGTSLTIQCQVDSQVTMMFWYRQQPGQSLTLIATANQGSEATYESGFVIDKFPISRPNLTFSTLTVSNMSPEDSSIYLCSVAPGTGGFGANVLTFGAGSRLTVL.